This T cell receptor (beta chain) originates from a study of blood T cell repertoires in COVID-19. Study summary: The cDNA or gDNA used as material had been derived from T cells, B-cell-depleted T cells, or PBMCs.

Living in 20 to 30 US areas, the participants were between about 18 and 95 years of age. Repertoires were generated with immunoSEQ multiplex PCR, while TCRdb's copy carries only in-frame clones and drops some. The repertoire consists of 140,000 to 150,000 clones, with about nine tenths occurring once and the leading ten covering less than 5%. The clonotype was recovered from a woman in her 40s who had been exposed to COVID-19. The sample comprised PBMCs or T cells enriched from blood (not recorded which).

CDR3 region: CASSSDSYEQYF. CDR3 sequence (DNA): TGTGCCAGCAGTTCCGACAGCTACGAGCAGTACTTC. This chain joins TRBV28 and TRBJ2-7; D is possibly TRBD1 (5 bases). The germline V and J ends were trimmed by 4 bases and 3 bases, with 7 bases remaining between them. This CDR3 spans 12 amino acids. Germline values: CDR1 MDHEN, CDR2 SYDVKM.